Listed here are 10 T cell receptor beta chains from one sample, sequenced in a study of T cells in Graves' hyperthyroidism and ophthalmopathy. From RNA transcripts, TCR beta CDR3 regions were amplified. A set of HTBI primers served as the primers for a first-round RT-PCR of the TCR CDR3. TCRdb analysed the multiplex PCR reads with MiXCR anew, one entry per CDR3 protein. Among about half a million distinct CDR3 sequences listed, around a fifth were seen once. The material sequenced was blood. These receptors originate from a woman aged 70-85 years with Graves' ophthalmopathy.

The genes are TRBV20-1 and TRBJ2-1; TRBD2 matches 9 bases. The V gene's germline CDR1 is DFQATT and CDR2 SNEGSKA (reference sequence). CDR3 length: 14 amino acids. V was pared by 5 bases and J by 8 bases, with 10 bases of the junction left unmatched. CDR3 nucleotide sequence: TGCAGTGCTTCCGGGACTAGCAGGTTGGATGAGCAGTTCTTC. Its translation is CSASGTSRLDEQFF.

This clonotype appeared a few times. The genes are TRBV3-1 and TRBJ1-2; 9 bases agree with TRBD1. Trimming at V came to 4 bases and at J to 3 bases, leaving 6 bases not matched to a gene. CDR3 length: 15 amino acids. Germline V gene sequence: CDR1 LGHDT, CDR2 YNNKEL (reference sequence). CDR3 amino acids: CASSLTGTGHYGYTF. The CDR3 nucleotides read TGTGCCAGCAGCCTGACCGGGACAGGGCACTATGGCTACACCTTC.

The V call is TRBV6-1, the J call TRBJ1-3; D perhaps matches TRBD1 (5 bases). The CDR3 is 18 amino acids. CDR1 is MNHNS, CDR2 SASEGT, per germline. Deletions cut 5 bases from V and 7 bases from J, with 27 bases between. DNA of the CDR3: TGTGCCAGCAGTTCCCCCGGGGCCGGGCCTTATCTGGGGAACACCATATATTTT. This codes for CASSSPGAGPYLGNTIYF.

The CDR3 DNA reads as TGTGCCAGCAGCCCCGGGAAGGGTAGCCACGAGCAGTACTTC. Translated, it gives CASSPGKGSHEQYF. The rearrangement links TRBV7-9 to TRBJ2-7, with D possibly being TRBD2 (5 bases). The CDR3 covers 14 residues. Deletions cut 5 bases from V and 5 bases from J, with 16 bases between. Looked up from germline, CDR1 is SEHNR and CDR2 is FQNEAQ (reference sequence).

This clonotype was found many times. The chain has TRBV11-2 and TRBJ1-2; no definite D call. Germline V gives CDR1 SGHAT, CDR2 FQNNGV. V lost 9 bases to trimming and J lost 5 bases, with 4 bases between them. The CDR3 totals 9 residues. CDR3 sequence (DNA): TGTGCCAGGGGATATGGCTACACCTTC. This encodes CARGYGYTF.

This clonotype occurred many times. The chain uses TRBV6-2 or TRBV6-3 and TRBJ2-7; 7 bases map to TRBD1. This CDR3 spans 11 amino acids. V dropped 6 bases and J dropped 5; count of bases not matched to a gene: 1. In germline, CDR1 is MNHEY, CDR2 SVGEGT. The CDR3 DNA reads TGTGCCAGCAGAGACAGGGACGAGCAGTACTTC. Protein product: CASRDRDEQYF.

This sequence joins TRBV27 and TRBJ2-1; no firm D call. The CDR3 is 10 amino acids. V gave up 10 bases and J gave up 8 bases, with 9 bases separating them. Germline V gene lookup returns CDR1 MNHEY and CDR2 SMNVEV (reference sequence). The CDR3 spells CATSGHEQFF. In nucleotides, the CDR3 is TGTGCCACCTCAGGCCATGAGCAGTTCTTC.

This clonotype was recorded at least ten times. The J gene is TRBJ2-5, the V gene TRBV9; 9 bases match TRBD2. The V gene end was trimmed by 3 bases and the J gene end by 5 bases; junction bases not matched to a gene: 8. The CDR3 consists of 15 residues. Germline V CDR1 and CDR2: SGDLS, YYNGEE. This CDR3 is CASSESLAGAETQYF. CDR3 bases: TGTGCCAGCAGCGAGAGTTTAGCGGGAGCGGAGACCCAGTACTTC.

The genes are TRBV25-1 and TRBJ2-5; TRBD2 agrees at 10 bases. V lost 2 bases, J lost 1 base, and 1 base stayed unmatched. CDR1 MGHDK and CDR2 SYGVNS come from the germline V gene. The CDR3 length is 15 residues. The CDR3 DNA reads TGTGCCAGCAGTGAAAGGACTAGCGGCCAAGAGACCCAGTACTTC. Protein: CASSERTSGQETQYF. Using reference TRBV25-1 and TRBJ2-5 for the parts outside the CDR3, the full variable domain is EADIYQTPRYLVIGTGKKITLECSQTMGHDKMYWYQQDPGMELHLIHYSYGVNSTEKGDLSSESTVSRIRTEHFPLTLESARPSHTSQYLCASSERTSGQETQYFGPGTRLLVL.

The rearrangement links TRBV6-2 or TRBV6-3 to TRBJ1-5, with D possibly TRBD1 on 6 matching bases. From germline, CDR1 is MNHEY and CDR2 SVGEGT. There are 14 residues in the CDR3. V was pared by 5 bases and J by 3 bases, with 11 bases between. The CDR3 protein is CASSQTGINQPQHF. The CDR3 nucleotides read TGTGCCAGCAGTCAGACAGGTATCAATCAGCCCCAGCATTTT.